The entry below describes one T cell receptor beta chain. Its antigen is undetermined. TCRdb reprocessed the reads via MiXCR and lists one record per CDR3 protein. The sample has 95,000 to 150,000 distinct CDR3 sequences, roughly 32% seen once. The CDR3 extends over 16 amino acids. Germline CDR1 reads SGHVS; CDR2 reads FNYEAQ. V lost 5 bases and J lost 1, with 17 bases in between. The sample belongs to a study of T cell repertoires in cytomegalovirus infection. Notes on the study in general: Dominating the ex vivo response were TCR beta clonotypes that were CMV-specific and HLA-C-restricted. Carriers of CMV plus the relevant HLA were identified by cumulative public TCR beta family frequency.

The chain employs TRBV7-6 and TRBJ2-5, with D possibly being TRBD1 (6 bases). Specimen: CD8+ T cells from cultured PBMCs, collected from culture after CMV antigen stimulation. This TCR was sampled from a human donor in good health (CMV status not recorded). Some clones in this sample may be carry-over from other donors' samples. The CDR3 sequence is CASSPRPRTAQETQYF. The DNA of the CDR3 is TGTGCCAGCAGCCCTAGGCCACGGACAGCCCAAGAGACCCAGTACTTC. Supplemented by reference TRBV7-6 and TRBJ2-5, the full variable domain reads GAGVSQSPRYKVTKRGQDVALRCDPISGHVSLYWYRQALGQGPEFLTYFNYEAQQDKSGLPNDRFSAERPEGSISTLTIQRTEQRDSAMYRCASSPRPRTAQETQYFGPGTRLLVL.